Below, 22 T cell receptor beta chains from the same sample are listed, as sequenced in a study of blood T cells in healthy people across ages. The authors ran a second PCR of roughly 6 to 12 cycles using a sample-barcoded 5' primer and a J-beta primer mix. MiXCR was run by TCRdb on the 5' RACE reads, yielding one entry per CDR3 protein. The data show 850,000 to 1,300,000 distinct CDR3 sequences, under 55% seen once. The material sequenced was blood. These receptors came from a woman aged 55-70 years in good health.

The CDR3, as DNA: TGCAGCTTTGCAGAGGGAAAGTACGAGCAGTACTTC. Its protein is CSFAEGKYEQYF. The chain has TRBV29-1 and TRBJ2-7; possibly TRBD2 for D (5 bases). Looked up from germline, CDR1 is SQVTM and CDR2 is ANQGSEA. This CDR3 spans 12 amino acids. Trimming stripped 8 bases from V and 4 bases from J, with 15 bases between.

The chain joins TRBV7-8 to TRBJ2-1; 13 bases map to TRBD2. This CDR3 comprises 17 residues. Losses at the gene ends were 1 base for V and 10 bases for J; bases not matched to a gene: 10. The germline V gene has CDR1 SGHVS and CDR2 FQNEAQ. CDR3 coding DNA: TGTGCCAGCAGCTTAGAGCGAGAGTCGGGACTAGCGGGGGAGCAGTTCTTC. It specifies CASSLERESGLAGEQFF.

This clonotype has more than one count but fewer than ten. This chain connects TRBV4-2 to TRBJ2-7; 10 bases map to TRBD2. The length of the CDR3 is 18 residues. With 1 base clipped from V and 4 bases from J, the junction kept 13 bases outside the gene matches. The germline gives CDR1 LGHNA, CDR2 YNFKEQ. Here the CDR3 reads CASSQGSIVSSGSYEQYF. The CDR3 DNA reads TGTGCCAGCAGCCAAGGTTCCATAGTATCTAGCGGGAGTTACGAGCAGTACTTC.

This clonotype was observed a few times. The V call is TRBV7-6, the J call TRBJ2-1; TRBD2 agrees at 8 bases. The germline V gene encodes CDR1 SGHVS and CDR2 FNYEAQ. V dropped 6 bases and J dropped 8; count of bases not matched to a gene: 9. The CDR3 covers 14 residues. CDR3 in amino acids: CASSKAGEGDEQFF. CDR3 DNA: TGTGCCAGCAGTAAAGCGGGAGAGGGCGATGAGCAGTTCTTC.

This chain links TRBV3-1 with TRBJ2-2; no clear D gene. The CDR3 loop spans 14 amino acids. Per germline, CDR1 LGHDT and CDR2 YNNKEL (reference sequence). Trimming cost V 0 bases and J 7 bases, with 9 bases left between them. The CDR3 loop is CASSQDWSSGELFF. The CDR3 coding sequence is TGTGCCAGCAGCCAAGATTGGTCTAGCGGGGAGCTGTTTTTT.

The DNA of the CDR3 is TGCGCCAGCAGCCCTACTAGCTCAGCCAAAAACATTCAGTACTTC. Its translation is CASSPTSSAKNIQYF. The gene calls are TRBV5-1 and TRBJ2-4; maybe TRBD2 (6 bases). Germline CDR1 SGHRS, CDR2 YFSETQ. The CDR3 length is 15 residues. Trimming cost V 4 bases and J 0 bases, with 11 bases left between them.

This clonotype was seen just once. The chain uses TRBV5-6 and TRBJ1-1; 7 positions match TRBD1. This CDR3 contains 15 residues. The germline CDR1 and CDR2 sequences are SGHDT and YYEEEE. Trimming cost V 4 bases and J 4 bases; bases outside gene matches: 10. CDR3 nucleotide sequence: TGTGCCAGCAGCCCACAGGGGTTAGTAGGCACTGAAGCTTTCTTT. It yields the protein CASSPQGLVGTEAFF.

The J gene is TRBJ2-7, the V gene TRBV6-6; TRBD1 might be the D (5 bases). The germline CDR1 and CDR2 sequences are MNHNY and SVGAGI (reference sequence). The CDR3 is made up of 13 amino acids. The germline V and J ends were trimmed by 5 bases and 4 bases, with 12 bases remaining between them. CDR3 bases: TGTGCCAGCAGTAAAGCCCCAGGGTACGAGCAGTACTTC. Its translation is CASSKAPGYEQYF.

The rearrangement links TRBV15 to TRBJ2-4; TRBD1 is a possible D gene (6 bases). The end of the DNA fits TRBJ2-7 better, so the J call may be wrong. Germline V gene lookup returns CDR1 LNHNV and CDR2 YYDKDF (reference sequence). The CDR3 length is 15 residues. CDR3 amino acids: CATSRDNRVRYEQYF. CDR3 DNA: TGTGCCACCAGCAGAGATAACAGGGTACGCTACGAGCAGTACTTC.

This clonotype appeared a few times. V is TRBV5-1 and J is TRBJ2-1, with D possibly TRBD1 on 5 matching bases. CDR1 and CDR2 from the germline V gene are SGHRS and YFSETQ. Trimming removed 2 bases at V and 2 bases at J, with 11 bases between. The CDR3 covers 15 residues. The CDR3 DNA sequence: TGCGCCAGCAGCTTCGGGCAGGGAACCTACAATGAGCAGTTCTTC. Amino acid sequence: CASSFGQGTYNEQFF.

V usage is TRBV11-2 and J usage is TRBJ2-7; maybe TRBD2 (6 bases). CDR1 SGHAT and CDR2 FQNNGV come from the germline V gene. Deletions cut 5 bases from V and 2 bases from J, with 13 bases between. The CDR3 length is 14 residues. As DNA, the CDR3 is TGTGCCAGCAGCCCTCTAGCGAGAGCCTACGAGCAGTACTTC. Protein product: CASSPLARAYEQYF.

This clonotype showed up just a few times. V gene TRBV27 combines with J gene TRBJ2-7; 7 nucleotides line up with TRBD1. Losses at the gene ends were 5 bases for V and 4 bases for J; bases not matched to a gene: 8. The germline V gene encodes CDR1 MNHEY and CDR2 SMNVEV (reference sequence). The CDR3 spans 14 residues. DNA of the CDR3: TGTGCCAGCAGTCCTGCGACAGGGCGGTACGAGCAGTACTTC. It translates to CASSPATGRYEQYF.

Points on this clonotype: This clone may be a read error of a much larger clone one base away. V and J are TRBV21-1 and TRBJ2-5. TRBV21-1 is recorded as a pseudogene. CDR3 length: 10 residues. For the CDR3, the DNA is TGTGCCAGCAGCACGGAGACCCAGTACTTC. Protein sequence: CASSTETQYF.

This clonotype showed up just a few times. An end of the junction does not agree with germline; a read error may underlie this. The genes are TRBV18 and TRBJ2-7; D is possibly TRBD2 (6 bases). Germline V lookup: CDR1 KGHSH, CDR2 LQKENI. The CDR3 runs 14 residues. The DNA for the CDR3 is TGCGCCAGCAGCTTGCCGGGAGCCACCTACGAGCAGTACTTC. This sequence encodes CASSLPGATYEQYF.

V usage is TRBV10-3 and J usage is TRBJ2-1; D gene ambiguous. This CDR3 comprises 14 residues. Per germline, CDR1 ENHRY and CDR2 SYGVKD. Trimming took 4 bases from V and 7 from J, leaving 14 bases between them. The CDR3 loop is CAISVGSMANEQFF. CDR3 nucleotide sequence: TGTGCCATCAGTGTGGGCAGCATGGCAAATGAGCAGTTCTTC.

This clonotype showed up just once. The chain carries TRBV2 and TRBJ2-5; D is perhaps TRBD1 (5 bases). Germline-derived CDR1 and CDR2 are SNHLY and FYNNEI. Trimming pared 2 bases from V and 1 base from J, leaving 11 bases between. CDR3 length: 15 amino acids. Written as DNA, the CDR3 is TGTGCCAGCAGTGAATCGGCAGGGATCCAAGAGACCCAGTACTTC. This encodes CASSESAGIQETQYF.

V usage is TRBV7-3 and J usage is TRBJ2-1, with TRBD2 matching over 12 bases. The DNA end favors TRBJ2-7, so the J call may be wrong. From germline, CDR1 is SGHTA and CDR2 FQGTGA. This CDR3 has 16 amino acids. The CDR3 nucleotides are TGTGCCAGCAGCTTACTAGCGGGAGGGTTTTACAATGAGCAGTACTTC. Amino acid sequence: CASSLLAGGFYNEQYF.

This clonotype showed up just a few times. Just one base apart from a much larger clone, this may be a read error. V is TRBV5-1 and J is TRBJ2-5; weak D call: TRBD2 (5 bases). The germline V gene has CDR1 SGHRS and CDR2 YFSETQ. V was shortened by 9 bases and J by 5 bases, with 11 bases between the two germline ends. The CDR3 extends over 11 amino acids. The DNA of the CDR3 is TGCGCCATCAGTATAGCGGAGACCCAGTACTTC. It translates to CAISIAETQYF.

This clonotype was detected many times. This sequence joins TRBV9 and TRBJ1-2, with a weak D call TRBD1 (6 bases). Trimming took off 3 bases at V and 8 bases at J, with 17 bases between the two ends. There are 14 residues in the CDR3. Germline CDR1 SGDLS, CDR2 YYNGEE. The CDR3 protein is CASSAQRTADGYTF. The CDR3 region has the DNA TGTGCCAGCAGCGCCCAGAGGACAGCGGACGGCTACACCTTC.

The J gene is TRBJ2-4, the V gene TRBV2; weak D call: TRBD2 (6 bases). The DNA matches TRBJ2-7 better at its end, which makes the J call doubtful. The CDR3 is made up of 12 amino acids. From germline, CDR1 is SNHLY and CDR2 FYNNEI. The CDR3 is CASLGSVYEQYF. The DNA of the CDR3 is TGTGCCAGCCTCGGGAGTGTCTACGAGCAGTACTTC.

The CDR3 bases are TGTGCCAGCAGGGCCGGACCGCTACAAGAGACCCAGTACTTC. It yields the protein CASRAGPLQETQYF. The chain couples TRBV12-3 or TRBV12-4 to TRBJ2-5, with D uncertain. This CDR3 is 14 amino acids long. V dropped 6 bases and J dropped 2 bases, with 13 bases sitting between them.

The chain joins TRBV20-1 to TRBJ2-1; the D gene is possibly TRBD2 (6 bases). V lost 4 bases and J 7 bases, leaving 14 bases between the germline ends. The CDR3 runs 13 residues. The germline gives CDR1 DFQATT, CDR2 SNEGSKA (reference sequence). The DNA of the CDR3 is TGCAGTGCTACCGGCAAGCGGGCAAATGAGCAGTTCTTC. Translated, it gives CSATGKRANEQFF.